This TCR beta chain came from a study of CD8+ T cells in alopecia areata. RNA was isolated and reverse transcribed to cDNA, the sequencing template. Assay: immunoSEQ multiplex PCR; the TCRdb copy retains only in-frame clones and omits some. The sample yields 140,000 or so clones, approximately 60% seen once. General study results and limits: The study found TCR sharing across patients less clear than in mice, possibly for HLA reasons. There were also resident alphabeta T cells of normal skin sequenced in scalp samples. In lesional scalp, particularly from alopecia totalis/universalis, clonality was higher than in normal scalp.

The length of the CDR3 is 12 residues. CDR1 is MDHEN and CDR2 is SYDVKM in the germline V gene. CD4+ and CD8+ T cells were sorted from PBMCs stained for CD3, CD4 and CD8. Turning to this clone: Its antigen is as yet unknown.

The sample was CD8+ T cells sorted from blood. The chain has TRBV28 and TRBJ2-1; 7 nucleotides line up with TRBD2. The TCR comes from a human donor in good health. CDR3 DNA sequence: TGTGGGACTACGACGGCGGGAGATGAGCAGTTCTTC. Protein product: CGTTTAGDEQFF.